This TCR beta chain derives from a study of Ad26.COV2.S vaccination and SARS-CoV-2 variants. Treatment meaning: some 20 received Ad26.COV2.S at low or high dose, single or two shots; several received placebo; per-sample allocation not given. Sampling took place 63 days after the first vaccine or placebo injection. Profiling relied on immunoSEQ multiplex PCR, and the TCRdb table lists in-frame clones only, not all of them. This table has 500,000 or so clones, roughly nine tenths appearing once. Notes on the study in general: Comparable non-spike TCR breadth was observed in vaccine and placebo recipients. Vaccine recipients posted higher spike-specific TCR breadth than their placebo counterparts.

About this clone itself: Its cognate antigen is unknown.

The germline gives CDR1 LNHDA, CDR2 SQIVND (reference sequence). There are 14 residues in the CDR3. V lost 6 bases to trimming and J lost 6 bases; unmatched junction nucleotides: 5. V and J are TRBV19 and TRBJ1-6; 7 positions match TRBD1. The starting material was peripheral blood, obtained in a trial of Ad26.COV2.S vaccine versus placebo. This receptor was taken from a person aged 18-60 years who received the Ad26.COV2.S COVID-19 vaccine or a placebo. CDR3 protein: CASRPGQTNSPLHF. DNA of the CDR3: TGTGCCAGTAGACCGGGACAGACTAATTCACCCCTCCACTTT.